Listed here are 29 T cell receptor beta chains from one sample, sequenced in a study of beta chain features in type 1 diabetes. Overall study findings and caveats: Type 1 diabetes patients showed a moderate but significant shortening of TCRB CDR3s in all four CD4+ subsets.

Investigators reverse transcribed all isolated RNA, so they sequenced expressed TCRB transcripts. Using immunoSEQ multiplex PCR, the repertoire was profiled, and TCRdb retains in-frame clones only, with some absent. Of roughly 150,000 clones in the sample, roughly 9% were seen once. Their antigens are not known. Specimen: central memory CD4+ T cells from blood. The receptors derive from a woman aged 25 to 39 with type 1 diabetes.

The chain uses TRBV5-4 and TRBJ2-5; D possibly corresponds to TRBD1 (6 bases). The germline V and J ends were trimmed by 5 bases and 2 bases, with 13 bases remaining between them. This CDR3 has 14 amino acids. The V gene's germline CDR1 is SGHNT and CDR2 YYREEE (reference sequence). The DNA of the CDR3 is TGTGCCAGCAGGCCGGACCAGGGGCAAGAGACCCAGTACTTC. This encodes CASRPDQGQETQYF.

The V gene is TRBV27, the J gene TRBJ1-2; 7 positions agree with TRBD1. This CDR3 has 13 amino acids. Germline CDR1 and CDR2: MNHEY and SMNVEV (reference sequence). Trimming cost V 5 bases and J 8 bases; bases outside gene matches: 8. In nucleotides, the CDR3 is TGTGCCAGCAGTCAATTAAACAGGGGAGGCTACACCTTC. It codes for CASSQLNRGGYTF.

The J gene is TRBJ1-2, the V gene TRBV11-2; a weak D match, TRBD1 (6 bases). The CDR3 runs 14 residues. The ends were cut back, 0 bases at V and 6 bases at J, with 11 bases in the middle. Looked up from germline, CDR1 is SGHAT and CDR2 is FQNNGV. The CDR3 sequence: CASSLENNRDGYTF. CDR3 nucleotide sequence: TGTGCCAGCAGCTTAGAGAACAACAGGGATGGCTACACCTTC.

This clone was counted between two and nine times. This CDR3 reads CASSPRTGYPNRGYF. The CDR3, as DNA: TGTGCCAGCAGTCCCCGGACCGGTTATCCGAACCGGGGGTACTTC. The chain combines TRBV27 with TRBJ2-7; tentatively, D is TRBD2 (5 bases). The CDR3 sequence is 15 residues long. The germline V and J ends were trimmed by 5 bases and 12 bases, with 26 bases remaining between them. CDR1 and CDR2 from the germline V gene are MNHEY and SMNVEV (reference sequence).

This clone was seen more than once but under ten times. The chain couples TRBV5-1 to TRBJ1-1; D is unresolved. Trimming shortened V by 0 bases and J by 1 base, and 10 bases separated the two germline ends. The V gene's germline CDR1 is SGHRS and CDR2 YFSETQ. The CDR3 has 15 residues. The CDR3: CASSLDLAGNTEAFF. Here the CDR3 DNA reads TGCGCCAGCAGCTTGGATTTGGCGGGGAACACTGAAGCTTTCTTT.

The genes are TRBV30 and TRBJ1-1; the match to TRBD1 covers 9 bases. This CDR3 is built from 14 residues. CDR1 GTSNPN and CDR2 SVGIG come from the germline V gene (reference sequence). V dropped 3 bases and J dropped 4; count of bases not matched to a gene: 6. CDR3 region: CAWRLTGGFTEAFF. The DNA for the CDR3 is TGTGCCTGGAGATTAACAGGGGGCTTCACTGAAGCTTTCTTT.

The J gene is TRBJ2-4, the V gene TRBV9; unclear D gene. The CDR3 totals 16 residues. V lost 0 bases and J 6 bases, leaving 16 bases between the germline ends. The germline V gene encodes CDR1 SGDLS and CDR2 YYNGEE. The CDR3 DNA is TGTGCCAGCAGCGTAGACCCTAGGCGGTACGGAAACATTCAGTACTTC. As protein: CASSVDPRRYGNIQYF.

The chain links TRBV5-8 to TRBJ2-3; D assignment may be TRBD1 or TRBD2 (5 bases each). Deletions cut 4 bases from V and 3 bases from J, with 12 bases between. Germline V lookup: CDR1 SGHTS, CDR2 YDEGEE. The CDR3 covers 14 residues. CDR3 DNA: TGTGCCAGCAGCGTGGGGGAGTGGACAGATACGCAGTATTTT. Protein sequence: CASSVGEWTDTQYF.

This sequence joins TRBV7-3 and TRBJ2-2, with D possibly being TRBD2 (6 bases). Germline values: CDR1 SGHTA, CDR2 FQGTGA. The CDR3 loop spans 13 amino acids. V was clipped by 5 bases and J by 3 bases, with 7 bases between them. CDR3 nucleotides: TGTGCCAGCAGCCGGAGGGACACCGGGGAGCTGTTTTTT. It translates to CASSRRDTGELFF.

This clone was detected only a few times. V and J are TRBV29-1 and TRBJ1-1, with D unclear. Looked up from germline, CDR1 is SQVTM and CDR2 is ANQGSEA. The CDR3 loop spans 12 amino acids. The V end was cut by 0 bases, the J end by 9 bases, with 11 bases between. The CDR3 loop reads CSVEDPTGKAFF. The CDR3 region has the DNA TGCAGCGTTGAAGACCCGACCGGGAAAGCTTTCTTT.

The V and J genes are TRBV29-1 and TRBJ1-1; 7 bases are a match to TRBD1. The V gene's germline CDR1 is SQVTM and CDR2 ANQGSEA. The CDR3 has 12 residues. V lost 6 bases and J lost 5; bases outside the gene matches: 6. The CDR3 is CSVRQGGTEAFF. In DNA form, the CDR3 reads TGCAGCGTCCGACAGGGAGGAACTGAAGCTTTCTTT. Variable domain in full (rest from reference TRBV29-1 and TRBJ1-1): SAVISQKPSRDICQRGTSLTIQCQVDSQVTMMFWYRQQPGQSLTLIATANQGSEATYESGFVIDKFPISRPNLTFSTLTVSNMSPEDSSIYLCSVRQGGTEAFFGQGTRLTVV.

This chain links TRBV30 with TRBJ1-2; D is undetermined. The CDR3 contains 14 residues. The germline V and J ends were trimmed by 0 bases and 8 bases, with 16 bases remaining between them. The germline V gene encodes CDR1 GTSNPN and CDR2 SVGIG (reference sequence). CDR3 loop: CAWSVGTITRGYTF. The DNA for the CDR3 is TGTGCCTGGAGTGTAGGCACTATCACCAGAGGCTACACCTTC.

The J gene is TRBJ1-1, the V gene TRBV13, with a weak D call TRBD1 (6 bases). The V end was cut by 3 bases, the J end by 1 base, with 9 bases between. This CDR3 is 14 amino acids long. Germline values: CDR1 PRHDT, CDR2 FYEKMQ (reference sequence). CDR3 sequence reads: CASSLEDRNTEAFF. The DNA for the CDR3 is TGTGCCAGCAGCTTGGAGGACAGGAACACTGAAGCTTTCTTT.

The chain combines TRBV5-1 with TRBJ1-1; D is ambiguous. The CDR3 is 13 amino acids. The V gene's germline CDR1 is SGHRS and CDR2 YFSETQ. V dropped 4 bases and J dropped 6 bases, with 13 bases sitting between them. The CDR3 region is CASSPRDLAEAFF. The CDR3 nucleotides are TGCGCCAGCAGCCCGAGGGATTTGGCTGAAGCTTTCTTT. Together with reference TRBV5-1 and TRBJ1-1, the CDR3 gives the full variable domain: KAGVTQTPRYLIKTRGQQVTLSCSPISGHRSVSWYQQTPGQGLQFLFEYFSETQRNKGNFPGRFSGRQFSNSRSEMNVSTLELGDSALYLCASSPRDLAEAFFGQGTRLTVV.

This clone was recorded a few times. The chain is built from TRBV9 and TRBJ1-1, with D maybe TRBD1 (5 bases). The CDR3 contains 15 residues. Per the germline V gene, CDR1 is SGDLS and CDR2 is YYNGEE. The ends were cut back, 0 bases at V and 1 base at J, with 10 bases in the middle. CDR3 region: CASSVGGRRNTEAFF. The CDR3 bases are TGTGCCAGCAGCGTAGGGGGCAGGAGGAACACTGAAGCTTTCTTT.

This clone was seen a handful of times. CDR3 loop: CASSNFLEQFF. DNA of the CDR3: TGTGCCAGCAGCAACTTTCTGGAGCAGTTCTTC. The rearrangement joins TRBV28 to TRBJ2-1, with D uncertain. Trimming shortened V by 6 bases and J by 10 bases, and 10 bases separated the two germline ends. The germline V gene encodes CDR1 MDHEN and CDR2 SYDVKM. The CDR3 spans 11 residues.

This clone was observed a handful of times. This chain uses TRBV2 with TRBJ1-2, with TRBD1 matching over 9 bases. From germline, CDR1 is SNHLY and CDR2 FYNNEI. The CDR3 has 16 residues. J lost 3 bases, V lost 6 bases, and 11 bases had no gene match. The CDR3 sequence: CASSGGQGKKYYGYTF. In DNA, the CDR3 is TGTGCCAGCAGCGGTGGACAGGGGAAAAAGTACTATGGCTACACCTTC.

V is TRBV18 and J is TRBJ1-1; 7 bases are a match to TRBD1. Germline loops: CDR1 KGHSH, CDR2 LQKENI. After removal of 4 bases from V and 0 bases from J, the junction contained 5 bases not matched to a gene. The CDR3 extends over 15 amino acids. The CDR3 region is CASSRQGSMNTEAFF. CDR3 in DNA: TGTGCCAGCTCACGACAGGGTTCCATGAACACTGAAGCTTTCTTT.

This clone was seen more than once but under ten times. J is TRBJ1-1 and V is TRBV5-1; TRBD1 matches 7 bases. The CDR3 contains 18 residues. With V trimmed by 4 bases and J by 0 bases, 15 bases remained unmatched. Per the germline V gene, CDR1 is SGHRS and CDR2 is YFSETQ. CDR3 region: CASSPRYVRGVMNTEAFF. In DNA form, the CDR3 reads TGCGCCAGCAGCCCCCGTTACGTCAGGGGGGTCATGAACACTGAAGCTTTCTTT.

J is TRBJ2-2 and V is TRBV29-1, with 12 bases lining up with TRBD2. V shed 6 bases, J shed 0 bases, and the junction held 8 bases outside the gene matches. Germline loops: CDR1 SQVTM, CDR2 ANQGSEA. The CDR3 spans 17 residues. The CDR3 here is CSVSSGRDYANTGELFF. CDR3 bases: TGCAGCGTGTCTAGCGGGAGGGACTATGCGAACACCGGGGAGCTGTTTTTT.

This clone was seen only a few times. The rearrangement joins TRBV5-4 to TRBJ2-5; the D is unclear. The CDR3 length is 14 residues. Between the trimmed V and J ends, which lost 0 bases and 5 bases, there was a span of 11 bases. CDR1 SGHNT and CDR2 YYREEE come from the germline V gene (reference sequence). The CDR3 protein is CASSLDAERETQYF. CDR3 coding DNA: TGTGCCAGCAGCTTGGACGCAGAGAGGGAGACCCAGTACTTC.

This clone turned up a few times. This chain connects TRBV28 to TRBJ2-5; D might be TRBD2 (6 bases). This CDR3 has 15 amino acids. The germline V and J ends were trimmed by 2 bases and 5 bases, with 15 bases remaining between them. CDR1 is MDHEN and CDR2 is SYDVKM in the germline V gene. The CDR3 spells CASSLSGAGLETQYF. The CDR3 DNA reads as TGTGCCAGCAGTTTAAGTGGGGCGGGACTGGAGACCCAGTACTTC. The complete variable domain, with remaining parts taken from reference TRBV28 and TRBJ2-5, reads DVKVTQSSRYLVKRTGEKVFLECVQDMDHENMFWYRQDPGLGLRLIYFSYDVKMKEKGDIPEGYSVSREKKERFSLILESASTNQTSMYLCASSLSGAGLETQYFGPGTRLLVL.

This chain connects TRBV18 to TRBJ2-1; D gene unclear. The CDR3 totals 11 residues. The germline V gene has CDR1 KGHSH and CDR2 LQKENI. V gave up 2 bases and J gave up 10 bases, with 6 bases separating them. The CDR3 region is CASSPYREQFF. The CDR3 coding sequence is TGTGCCAGCTCACCATACCGGGAGCAGTTCTTC.

Concerning this clone: Its ends do not fully match the called genes, so a read error is possible. The genes are TRBV5-6 and TRBJ2-3, with 10 bases that match TRBD1. Germline V gives CDR1 SGHDT, CDR2 YYEEEE. CDR3 size: 14 residues. CDR3 DNA: TGTGCCAGCAGGTTGGACAGGGGGACAGATACGCAGTATTTT. This encodes CASRLDRGTDTQYF. Full variable domain (outside the CDR3, taken from reference TRBV5-6 and TRBJ2-3): DAGVTQSPTHLIKTRGQQVTLRCSPKSGHDTVSWYQQALGQGPQFIFQYYEEEERQRGNFPDRFSGHQFPNYSSELNVNALLLGDSALYLCASRLDRGTDTQYFGPGTRLTVL.

The rearrangement uses TRBV19 and TRBJ1-2; 9 nucleotides agree with TRBD1. V lost 5 bases, J lost 4 bases, and 8 bases stayed unmatched. There are 15 residues in the CDR3. Per the germline V gene, CDR1 is LNHDA and CDR2 is SQIVND (reference sequence). The CDR3 spells CASSPKTGGAYGYTF. CDR3 DNA: TGTGCCAGTAGTCCGAAGACAGGGGGGGCCTATGGCTACACCTTC.

This clone was counted only a few times. This chain joins TRBV5-1 and TRBJ2-7, with 12 positions matching TRBD1. The CDR3 runs to 16 residues. With 3 bases clipped from V and 6 bases from J, the junction kept 10 bases outside the gene matches. Germline V gives CDR1 SGHRS, CDR2 YFSETQ. The CDR3 coding sequence is TGCGCCAGCAGCTCCCAGCCGGGACAGGGGGCAGGCGAGCAGTACTTC. This sequence encodes CASSSQPGQGAGEQYF. Full variable domain (outside the CDR3, taken from reference TRBV5-1 and TRBJ2-7): KAGVTQTPRYLIKTRGQQVTLSCSPISGHRSVSWYQQTPGQGLQFLFEYFSETQRNKGNFPGRFSGRQFSNSRSEMNVSTLELGDSALYLCASSSQPGQGAGEQYFGPGTRLTVT.

This chain connects TRBV7-9 to TRBJ2-1, with 14 bases aligning to TRBD2. The germline CDR1 and CDR2 sequences are SEHNR and FQNEAQ (reference sequence). The CDR3 loop spans 16 amino acids. V lost 1 base to trimming and J lost 8 bases; unmatched junction nucleotides: 4. Here the CDR3 DNA reads TGTGCCAGCAGCTTAGGAGGGACTAGCGGGAGTGATGAGCAGTTCTTC. Protein sequence: CASSLGGTSGSDEQFF.

This clone has just a few counts. At the DNA level, this CDR3 is encoded by other sequences in the same sample as well. The rearrangement links TRBV20-1 to TRBJ2-3, with D unresolved. There are 11 residues in the CDR3. Germline V gene lookup returns CDR1 DFQATT and CDR2 SNEGSKA (reference sequence). Deletions cut 4 bases from V and 4 bases from J, with 6 bases between. CDR3 in DNA: TGCAGTGCTACCCTAGCAGATACGCAGTATTTT. Protein product: CSATLADTQYF.

This clone was picked up a small number of times. The rearrangement joins TRBV5-1 to TRBJ1-4; 9 positions agree with TRBD1. J gave up 7 bases and V 3 bases, and 7 bases lay outside the gene matches. This CDR3 spans 15 amino acids. The V gene's germline CDR1 is SGHRS and CDR2 YFSETQ. DNA for the CDR3: TGCGCCAGCAGCTCTACACAGGGGGCAGGTGAAAAACTGTTTTTT. Its translation: CASSSTQGAGEKLFF.